This TCR beta chain originates from a study of blood T cell repertoires in COVID-19. Study information: Italy, Spain and the United States were the sources of the convalescent and acute COVID-19 samples. In each case, the material was cDNA or gDNA derived from T cells, B-cell-depleted T cells, or PBMCs.

Authors' methods: Counts of nucleated cells, estimated from reference gene primer amplification, were obtained. Using immunoSEQ multiplex PCR, the repertoire was profiled, and TCRdb retains in-frame clones only, with some absent. V and J calls and clone size are copied from that table; D and trimming were computed from the DNA. Of under 200,000 clones listed, roughly 80% are singletons. The sequence was collected from a man between 70 and 80 years old with acute or convalescent COVID-19. The specimen was peripheral blood.

In DNA, the CDR3 is TGTGCCACCGGGACAGCAGTTAATGAAAAACTGTTTTTT. Its protein is CATGTAVNEKLFF. The chain employs TRBV10-3 and TRBJ1-4, with 7 bases that match TRBD1. The CDR3 length is 13 residues. J lost 4 bases, V lost 10 bases, and 6 bases had no gene match. CDR1 is ENHRY and CDR2 is SYGVKD in the germline V gene.